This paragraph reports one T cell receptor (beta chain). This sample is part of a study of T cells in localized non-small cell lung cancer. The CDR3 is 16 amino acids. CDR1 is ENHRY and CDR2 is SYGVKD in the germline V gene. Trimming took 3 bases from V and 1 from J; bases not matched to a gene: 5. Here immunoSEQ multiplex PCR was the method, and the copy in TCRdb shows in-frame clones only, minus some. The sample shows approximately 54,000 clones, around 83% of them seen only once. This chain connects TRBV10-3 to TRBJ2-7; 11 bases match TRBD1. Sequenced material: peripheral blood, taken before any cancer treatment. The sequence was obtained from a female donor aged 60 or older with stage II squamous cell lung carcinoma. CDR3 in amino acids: CAISDGQGAMSYEQYF. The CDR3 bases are TGTGCCATCAGTGATGGACAGGGGGCCATGTCCTACGAGCAGTACTTC.